This TCR beta chain was obtained from a study of shared clonotypes between healthy human individuals. Looking at the study overall: Every donor yielded three CD4 naive, three CD4 memory, two CD8 naive and one CD8 memory plate.

TCRdb's table, derived via immunoSEQ multiplex PCR, lists solely in-frame clones and lacks some. The sample lists over a million clones, over 95% seen once, with more than 0.9% in the top ten. The V and J ends lost 4 bases and 5 bases respectively, with 17 bases between them. Per the germline V gene, CDR1 is SQVTM and CDR2 is ANQGSEA. The CDR3 runs 14 residues. Sequenced material: naive CD4+ T cells sorted from blood. As for subset: CD45RA+ positively selected. This sequence was found in a man aged 25 to 40 in good health. The V call is TRBV29-1, the J call TRBJ1-1, with D uncertain. The CDR3 here is CSVASPSSGTEAFF. In nucleotides, the CDR3 is TGCAGCGTTGCTTCCCCTTCGAGTGGAACTGAAGCTTTCTTT.